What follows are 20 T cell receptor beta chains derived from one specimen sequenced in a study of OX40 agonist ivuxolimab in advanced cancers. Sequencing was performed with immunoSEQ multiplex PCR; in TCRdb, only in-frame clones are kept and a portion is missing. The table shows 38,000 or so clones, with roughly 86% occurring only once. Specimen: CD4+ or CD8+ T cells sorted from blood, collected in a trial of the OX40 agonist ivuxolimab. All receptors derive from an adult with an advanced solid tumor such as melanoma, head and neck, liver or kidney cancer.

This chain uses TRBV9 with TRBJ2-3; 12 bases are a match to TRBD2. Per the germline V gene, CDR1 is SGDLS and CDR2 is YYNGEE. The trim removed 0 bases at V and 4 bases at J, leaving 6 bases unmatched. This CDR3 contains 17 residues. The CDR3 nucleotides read TGTGCCAGCAGCGTAGACGGACTAGCGGGAATGGCAGATACGCAGTATTTT. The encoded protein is CASSVDGLAGMADTQYF.

CDR3 DNA: TGTGCCAGCTCAACGCTCGGGAGACCCAAAGAAAGTGAAAAACTGTTTTTT. It encodes CASSTLGRPKESEKLFF. The chain recombines TRBV18 with TRBJ1-4; unclear D gene. The CDR3 length is 17 residues. CDR1 is KGHSH and CDR2 is LQKENI in the germline V gene. The V end was cut by 5 bases, the J end by 7 bases, with 23 bases between.

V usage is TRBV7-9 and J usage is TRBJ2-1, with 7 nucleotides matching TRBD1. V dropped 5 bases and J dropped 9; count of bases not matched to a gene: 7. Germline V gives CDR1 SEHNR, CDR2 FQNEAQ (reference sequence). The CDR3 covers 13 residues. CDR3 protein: CASSMTGSGEQFF. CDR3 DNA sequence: TGTGCCAGCAGCATGACAGGGAGCGGTGAGCAGTTCTTC.

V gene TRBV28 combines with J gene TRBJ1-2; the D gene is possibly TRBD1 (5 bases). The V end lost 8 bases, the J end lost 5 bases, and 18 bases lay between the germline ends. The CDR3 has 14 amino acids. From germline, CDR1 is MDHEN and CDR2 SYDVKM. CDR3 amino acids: CASSQGRHQYGYTF. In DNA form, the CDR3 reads TGTGCCAGCTCTCAGGGACGGCATCAATATGGCTACACCTTC.

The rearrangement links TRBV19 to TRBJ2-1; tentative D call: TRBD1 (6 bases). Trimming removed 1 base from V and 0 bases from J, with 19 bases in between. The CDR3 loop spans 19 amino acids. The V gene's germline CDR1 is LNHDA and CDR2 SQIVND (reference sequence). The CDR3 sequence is CASSIGAKRQESSYNEQFF. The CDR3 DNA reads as TGTGCCAGTAGTATAGGGGCAAAACGACAGGAAAGCTCCTACAATGAGCAGTTCTTC.

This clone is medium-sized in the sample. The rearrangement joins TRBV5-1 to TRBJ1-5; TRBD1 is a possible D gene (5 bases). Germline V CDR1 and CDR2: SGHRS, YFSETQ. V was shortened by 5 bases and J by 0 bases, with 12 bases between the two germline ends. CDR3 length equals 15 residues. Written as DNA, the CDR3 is TGCGCCAGCAGTCAGCAGGGAAATAGCAATCAGCCCCAGCATTTT. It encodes CASSQQGNSNQPQHF.

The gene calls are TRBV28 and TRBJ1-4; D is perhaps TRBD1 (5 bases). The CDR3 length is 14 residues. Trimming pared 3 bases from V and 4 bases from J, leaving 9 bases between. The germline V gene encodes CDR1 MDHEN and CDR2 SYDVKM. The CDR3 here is CASSLPGHNEKLFF. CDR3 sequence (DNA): TGTGCCAGCAGTTTGCCAGGGCATAATGAAAAACTGTTTTTT.

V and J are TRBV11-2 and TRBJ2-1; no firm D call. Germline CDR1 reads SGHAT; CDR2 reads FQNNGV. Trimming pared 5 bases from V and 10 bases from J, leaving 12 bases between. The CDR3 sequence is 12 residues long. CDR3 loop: CASSLTRFEQFF. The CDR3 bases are TGTGCCAGCAGCCTAACCCGATTCGAGCAGTTCTTC.

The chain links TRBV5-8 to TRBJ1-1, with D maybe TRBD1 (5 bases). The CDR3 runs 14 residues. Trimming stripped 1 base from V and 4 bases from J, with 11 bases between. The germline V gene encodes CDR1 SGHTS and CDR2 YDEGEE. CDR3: CASSLRGSSTEAFF. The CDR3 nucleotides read TGTGCCAGCAGCTTGCGGGGGAGTAGCACTGAAGCTTTCTTT.

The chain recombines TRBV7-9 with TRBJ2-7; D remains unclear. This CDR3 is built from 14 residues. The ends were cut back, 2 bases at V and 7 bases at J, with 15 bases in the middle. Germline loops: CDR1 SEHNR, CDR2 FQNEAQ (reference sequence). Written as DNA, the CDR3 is TGTGCCAGCAGCTTACTGCGGAATCCGGGTGAGCAGTACTTC. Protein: CASSLLRNPGEQYF.

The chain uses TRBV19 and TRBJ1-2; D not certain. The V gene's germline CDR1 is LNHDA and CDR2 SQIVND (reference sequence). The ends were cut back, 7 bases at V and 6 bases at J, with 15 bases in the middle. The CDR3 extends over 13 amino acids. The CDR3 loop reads CASTRLAADGYTF. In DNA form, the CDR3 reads TGTGCCAGTACTCGGTTGGCAGCCGATGGCTACACCTTC. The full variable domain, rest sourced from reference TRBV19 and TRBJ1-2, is DGGITQSPKYLFRKEGQNVTLSCEQNLNHDAMYWYRQDPGQGLRLIYYSQIVNDFQKGDIAEGYSVSREKKESFPLTVTSAQKNPTAFYLCASTRLAADGYTFGSGTRLTVV.

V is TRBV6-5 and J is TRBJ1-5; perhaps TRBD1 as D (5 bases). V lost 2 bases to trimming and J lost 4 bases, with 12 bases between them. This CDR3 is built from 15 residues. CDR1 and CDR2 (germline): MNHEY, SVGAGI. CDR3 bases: TGTGCCAGCAGTTACACCTTGGGGCAGAATCAGCCCCAGCATTTT. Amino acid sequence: CASSYTLGQNQPQHF.

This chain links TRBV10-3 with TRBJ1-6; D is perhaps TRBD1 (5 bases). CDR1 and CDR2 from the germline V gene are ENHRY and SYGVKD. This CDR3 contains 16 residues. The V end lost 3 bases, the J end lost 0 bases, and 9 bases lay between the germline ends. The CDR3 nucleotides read TGTGCCATCAGTGAAGGGGCGAGCTCCTATAATTCACCCCTCCACTTT. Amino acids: CAISEGASSYNSPLHF.

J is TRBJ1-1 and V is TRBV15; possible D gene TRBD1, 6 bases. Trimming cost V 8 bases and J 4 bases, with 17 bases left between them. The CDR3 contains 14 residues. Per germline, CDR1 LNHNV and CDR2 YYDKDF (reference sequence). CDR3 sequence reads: CATQPGGARTEAFF. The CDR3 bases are TGTGCCACCCAACCGGGGGGGGCTCGCACTGAAGCTTTCTTT.

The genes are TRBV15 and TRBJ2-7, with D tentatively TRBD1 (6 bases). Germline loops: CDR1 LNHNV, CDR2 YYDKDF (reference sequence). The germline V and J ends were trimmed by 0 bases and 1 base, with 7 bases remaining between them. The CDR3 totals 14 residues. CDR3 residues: CATSREGGSYEQYF. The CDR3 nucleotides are TGTGCCACCAGCAGAGAAGGGGGATCCTACGAGCAGTACTTC.

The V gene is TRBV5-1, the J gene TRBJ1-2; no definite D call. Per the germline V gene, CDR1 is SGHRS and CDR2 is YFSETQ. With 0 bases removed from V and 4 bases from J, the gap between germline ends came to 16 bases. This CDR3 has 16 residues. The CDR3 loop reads CASSLGQDGPSYGYTF. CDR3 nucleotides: TGCGCCAGCAGCTTGGGTCAGGACGGGCCGTCCTATGGCTACACCTTC. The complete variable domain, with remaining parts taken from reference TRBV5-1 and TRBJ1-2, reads KAGVTQTPRYLIKTRGQQVTLSCSPISGHRSVSWYQQTPGQGLQFLFEYFSETQRNKGNFPGRFSGRQFSNSRSEMNVSTLELGDSALYLCASSLGQDGPSYGYTFGSGTRLTVV.

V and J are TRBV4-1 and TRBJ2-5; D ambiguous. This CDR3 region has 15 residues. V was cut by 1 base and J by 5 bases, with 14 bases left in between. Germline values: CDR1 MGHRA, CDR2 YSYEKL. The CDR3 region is CASSQVVALGETQYF. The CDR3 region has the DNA TGCGCCAGCAGCCAAGTAGTGGCCCTCGGGGAGACCCAGTACTTC.

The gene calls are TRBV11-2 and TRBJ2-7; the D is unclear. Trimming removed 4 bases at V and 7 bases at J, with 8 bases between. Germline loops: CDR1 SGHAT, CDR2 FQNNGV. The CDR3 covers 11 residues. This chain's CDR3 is CASSSYVEQYF. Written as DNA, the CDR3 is TGTGCCAGCAGCTCGTACGTAGAGCAGTACTTC.

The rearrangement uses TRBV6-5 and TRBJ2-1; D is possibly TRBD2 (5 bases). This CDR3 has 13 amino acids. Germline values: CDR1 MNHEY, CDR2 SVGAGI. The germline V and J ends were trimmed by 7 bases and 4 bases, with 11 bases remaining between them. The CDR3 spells CASMLRGYNEQFF. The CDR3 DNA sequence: TGTGCCAGCATGCTAAGAGGGTACAATGAGCAGTTCTTC.

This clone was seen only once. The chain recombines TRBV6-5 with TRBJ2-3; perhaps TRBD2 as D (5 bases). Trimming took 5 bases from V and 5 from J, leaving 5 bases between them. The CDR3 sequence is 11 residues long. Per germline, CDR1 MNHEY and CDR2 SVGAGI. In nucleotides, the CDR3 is TGTGCCAGCAGTCGGGGAGATACGCAGTATTTT. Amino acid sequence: CASSRGDTQYF.